The following is a T cell receptor (beta chain) sequence with its context. The PCR made use of 60 Vbeta and 13 Jbeta primers. Sequencing was performed with immunoSEQ multiplex PCR; in TCRdb, only in-frame clones are kept and a portion is missing. The sample carries approximately 67,000 clones, 68% recorded once. The record originates from a study of cytomegalovirus exposure and HLA in healthy donors. Germline V gives CDR1 SGHDT, CDR2 YYEEEE. With V trimmed by 3 bases and J by 4 bases, 9 bases remained unmatched. The CDR3 loop spans 15 amino acids. This chain joins TRBV5-6 and TRBJ1-2, with 7 nucleotides matching TRBD1. The sequenced material came from PBMCs. This TCR came from a woman aged 25-40 years in good health and CMV-seronegative. The CDR3 sequence is CASSSRDREFYGYTF. The DNA for the CDR3 is TGTGCCAGCAGCTCCCGGGACAGAGAATTCTATGGCTACACCTTC.